The 9 T cell receptor beta chains listed next were all sequenced from one sample in a study of blood T cells in healthy people across ages (dated by TCRdb to 2015 to 2017). Library preparation used 5' RACE. Sequencing instrument: Illumina HiSeq 2500. A second PCR of about 6 to 11 cycles was performed with a sample-barcoded 5' primer and a J-beta primer mix. TCRdb handled the public reads itself, with Q25 trimming in fastp and clone calling in MiXCR, and kept productive beta chains. Rows with a matching CDR3 protein are joined into one entry that keeps the most common DNA and genes. Here the sample has some 550,000 distinct CDR3 sequences; around half occur a single time. Of the sample, roughly 24% is held by the ten largest clones. The sequenced sample consisted of blood. Receptors were obtained from a man of 80 years or more in good health.

Many counts were recorded for this clonotype. This clone may be a read error of a much larger clone one base away. The genes are TRBV6-6 and TRBJ2-1; D gene unclear. Germline CDR1 MNHNY, CDR2 SVGAGI (reference sequence). The CDR3 contains 14 residues. CDR3 in DNA: TGTGCCAGCAGTGACTCGATGGAACCTACTGAGCAGTTCTTC. It is translated as CASSDSMEPTEQFF.

This clonotype was picked up a small number of times. The rearrangement links TRBV25-1 to TRBJ2-7; D is undetermined. Germline CDR1 reads MGHDK; CDR2 reads SYGVNS. CDR3 length: 14 amino acids. Trimming took off 3 bases at V and 0 bases at J, with 9 bases between the two ends. The CDR3 sequence: CASSDLPSSYEQYF. As DNA, the CDR3 is TGTGCCAGCAGTGATCTCCCGAGCTCCTACGAGCAGTACTTC.

The sample holds a few counts of this clonotype. The V and J genes are TRBV24-1 and TRBJ2-7, with unresolved D. Germline V CDR1 and CDR2: KGHDR, SFDVKD. V was pared by 8 bases and J by 6 bases, with 10 bases between. The CDR3 contains 11 residues. The CDR3 DNA follows: TGTGCCACCATTTTTGGGTGCGAGCAGTACTTC. It encodes CATIFGCEQYF.

The rearrangement uses TRBV6-2 or TRBV6-3 and TRBJ2-3, with 9 bases identical to TRBD2. The J segment lost 8 bases and the V segment lost 0 bases, leaving 3 bases of the junction unmatched. This CDR3 spans 14 amino acids. Germline-derived CDR1 and CDR2 are MNHEY and SVGEGT. The CDR3 region is CASSYSPTSGTQYF. The CDR3, as DNA: TGTGCCAGCAGTTACTCTCCGACTAGCGGTACGCAGTATTTT.

This clonotype turned up a few times. CDR3 bases: TGTGCCAGCAGTATAGCTAGCACCCGCTACGAGCAGTACTTC. The encoded protein is CASSIASTRYEQYF. The V and J genes are TRBV6-6 and TRBJ2-7; weak D call: TRBD2 (5 bases). V lost 5 bases and J 3 bases, leaving 14 bases between the germline ends. The CDR3 is 14 amino acids. CDR1 is MNHNY and CDR2 is SVGAGI in the germline V gene (reference sequence).

This clonotype was recorded a few times. The gene calls are TRBV21-1 and TRBJ2-3; the table's D gene call, TRBD1, was not cross checked with the DNA. TRBV21-1 is classified as a pseudogene. This CDR3 comprises 13 residues. The CDR3 DNA reads TGTGCCAGCAGCAAATTAGGGGGAGATACGCAGTATTTT. Encoded protein: CASSKLGGDTQYF.

V is TRBV6-1 and J is TRBJ1-1; no firm D call. With 7 bases removed from V and 0 bases from J, the gap between germline ends came to 9 bases. The CDR3 contains 13 residues. Germline V gene lookup returns CDR1 MNHNS and CDR2 SASEGT. This chain's CDR3 is CASKDQVNTEAFF. The CDR3 DNA reads TGTGCCAGCAAAGACCAAGTGAACACTGAAGCTTTCTTT.

V gene TRBV29-1 combines with J gene TRBJ2-7; D perhaps matches TRBD1 (6 bases). The V gene lost 7 bases and the J gene lost 5 bases, with 12 bases spanning the gap. CDR1 and CDR2 from the germline V gene are SQVTM and ANQGSEA. This CDR3 is 11 amino acids long. The CDR3 nucleotides read TGCAGCGGGGGGCGGAACAACGAGCAGTACTTC. Amino acid sequence: CSGGRNNEQYF.

The chain has TRBV7-2 and TRBJ1-1, with D unclear. V lost 3 bases and J lost 8, with 10 bases in between. Per the germline V gene, CDR1 is SGHTA and CDR2 is FQGNSA. The CDR3 totals 12 residues. The CDR3 DNA follows: TGTGCCAGCAGCTTCCCCGTACAAGAAGCTTTCTTT. Its translation: CASSFPVQEAFF.